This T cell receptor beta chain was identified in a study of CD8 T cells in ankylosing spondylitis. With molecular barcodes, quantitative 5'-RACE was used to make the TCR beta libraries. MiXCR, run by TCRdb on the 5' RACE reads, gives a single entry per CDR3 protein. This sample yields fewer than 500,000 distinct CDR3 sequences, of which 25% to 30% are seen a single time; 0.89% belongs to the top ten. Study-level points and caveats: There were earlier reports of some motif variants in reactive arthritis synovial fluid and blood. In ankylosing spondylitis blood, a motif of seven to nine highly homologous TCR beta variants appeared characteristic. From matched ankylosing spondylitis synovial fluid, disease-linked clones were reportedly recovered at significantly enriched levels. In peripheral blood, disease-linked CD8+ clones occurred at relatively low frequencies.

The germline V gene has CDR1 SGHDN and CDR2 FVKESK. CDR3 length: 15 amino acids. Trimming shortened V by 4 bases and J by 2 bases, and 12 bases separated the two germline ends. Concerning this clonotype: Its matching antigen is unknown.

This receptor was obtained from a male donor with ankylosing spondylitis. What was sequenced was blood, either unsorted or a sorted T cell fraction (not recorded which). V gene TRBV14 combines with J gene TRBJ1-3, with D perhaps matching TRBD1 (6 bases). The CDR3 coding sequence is TGTGCCAGCAGCCGCACAGGGTATCCTGGAAACACCATATATTTT. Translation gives CASSRTGYPGNTIYF.